This T cell receptor beta chain comes out of a study of blood T cell repertoires in COVID-19. Study background: Acute-phase and convalescent COVID-19 samples originated in the United States, Italy and Spain.

With 2 bases removed from V and 1 base from J, the gap between germline ends came to 5 bases. The CDR3 has 13 amino acids. The germline V gene encodes CDR1 SGHTA and CDR2 FQGTGA. In the original analysis: Estimation of nucleated cell counts was performed using reference gene primer amplification. Libraries were prepared by immunoSEQ multiplex PCR; TCRdb keeps only in-frame clonotypes and omits some of them. The V and J calls and the clone size are those of that table, but D and trimming were determined from the DNA. The table lists around 250,000 clones, 80% to 90% of them singletons. The chain joins TRBV7-3 to TRBJ1-1; D is ambiguous. Sequenced material: PBMCs or T cells enriched from blood (not recorded which). The sequence came from a woman aged 50 to 60 who had recovered from COVID-19. The CDR3 loop is CASSLYPNTEAFF. The CDR3 region has the DNA TGTGCCAGCAGCTTATATCCGAACACTGAAGCTTTCTTT. Using reference TRBV7-3 and TRBJ1-1 for the parts outside the CDR3, the full variable domain is GAGVSQTPSNKVTEKGKYVELRCDPISGHTALYWYRQSLGQGPEFLIYFQGTGAADDSGLPNDRFFAVRPEGSVSTLKIQRTERGDSAVYLCASSLYPNTEAFFGQGTRLTVV.